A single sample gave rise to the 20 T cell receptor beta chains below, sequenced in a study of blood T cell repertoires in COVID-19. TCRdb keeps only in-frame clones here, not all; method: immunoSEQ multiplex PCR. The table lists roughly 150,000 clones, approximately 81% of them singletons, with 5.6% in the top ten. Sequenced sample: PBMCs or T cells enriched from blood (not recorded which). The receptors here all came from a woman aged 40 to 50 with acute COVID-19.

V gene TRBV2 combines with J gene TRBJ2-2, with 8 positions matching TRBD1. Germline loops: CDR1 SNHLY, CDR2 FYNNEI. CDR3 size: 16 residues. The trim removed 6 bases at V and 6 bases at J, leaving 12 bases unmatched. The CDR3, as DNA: TGTGCCAGCAGCCTTACAGGGGGTCAAGCCGCCGGGGAGCTGTTTTTT. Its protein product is CASSLTGGQAAGELFF.

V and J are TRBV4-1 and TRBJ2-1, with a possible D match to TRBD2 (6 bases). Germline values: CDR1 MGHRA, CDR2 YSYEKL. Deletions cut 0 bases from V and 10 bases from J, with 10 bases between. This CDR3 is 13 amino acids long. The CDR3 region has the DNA TGCGCCAGCAGCCAAGATTTGGCGGGAGAGCAGTTCTTC. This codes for CASSQDLAGEQFF.

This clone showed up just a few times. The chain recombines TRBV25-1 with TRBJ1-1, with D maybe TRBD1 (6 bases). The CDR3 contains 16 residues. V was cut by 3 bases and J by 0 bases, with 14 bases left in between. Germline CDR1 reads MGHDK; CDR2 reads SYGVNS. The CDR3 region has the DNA TGTGCCAGCAGTGAGAGGGGGTTGGGTATGAACACTGAAGCTTTCTTT. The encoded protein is CASSERGLGMNTEAFF.

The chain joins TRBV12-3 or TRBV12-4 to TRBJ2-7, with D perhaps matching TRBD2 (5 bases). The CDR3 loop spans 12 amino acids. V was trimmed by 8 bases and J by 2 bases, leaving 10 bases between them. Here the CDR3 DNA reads TGTGCCAGCGGACTGAGTACCTACGAGCAGTACTTC. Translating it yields CASGLSTYEQYF.

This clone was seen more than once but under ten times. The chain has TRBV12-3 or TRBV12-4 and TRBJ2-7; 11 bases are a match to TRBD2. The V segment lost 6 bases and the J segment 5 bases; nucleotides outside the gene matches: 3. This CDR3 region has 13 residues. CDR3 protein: CASRLAGGNEQYF. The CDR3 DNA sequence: TGTGCCAGCAGGCTAGCGGGAGGAAACGAGCAGTACTTC.

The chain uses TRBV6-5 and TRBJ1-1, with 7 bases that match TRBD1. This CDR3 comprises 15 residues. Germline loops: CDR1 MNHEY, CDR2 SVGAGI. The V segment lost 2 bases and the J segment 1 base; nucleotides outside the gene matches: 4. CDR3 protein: CASSYLGQRNTEAFF. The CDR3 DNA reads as TGTGCCAGCAGTTACCTGGGACAGAGGAACACTGAAGCTTTCTTT.

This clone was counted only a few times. As DNA, the CDR3 is TGTGCCAGCAGTGAAGGAAGACAGTCCCTGTACGAGCAGTACTTC. Its translation: CASSEGRQSLYEQYF. This chain connects TRBV2 to TRBJ2-7, with D maybe TRBD1 (5 bases). CDR3 length equals 15 residues. Trimming shortened V by 1 base and J by 4 bases, and 14 bases separated the two germline ends. The germline gives CDR1 SNHLY, CDR2 FYNNEI.

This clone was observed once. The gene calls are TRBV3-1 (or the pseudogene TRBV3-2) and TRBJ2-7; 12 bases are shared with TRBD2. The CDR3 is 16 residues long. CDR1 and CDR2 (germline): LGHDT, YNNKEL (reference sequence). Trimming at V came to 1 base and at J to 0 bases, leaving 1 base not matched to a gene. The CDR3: CASSQGGLAGSYEQYF. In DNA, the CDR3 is TGTGCCAGCAGCCAAGGGGGACTAGCGGGCTCCTACGAGCAGTACTTC.

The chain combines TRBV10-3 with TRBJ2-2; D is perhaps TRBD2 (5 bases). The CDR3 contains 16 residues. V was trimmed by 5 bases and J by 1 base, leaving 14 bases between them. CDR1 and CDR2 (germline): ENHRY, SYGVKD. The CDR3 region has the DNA TGTGCCATCAGTATCGTCCCCAGCGGGAACACCGGGGAGCTGTTTTTT. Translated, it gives CAISIVPSGNTGELFF.

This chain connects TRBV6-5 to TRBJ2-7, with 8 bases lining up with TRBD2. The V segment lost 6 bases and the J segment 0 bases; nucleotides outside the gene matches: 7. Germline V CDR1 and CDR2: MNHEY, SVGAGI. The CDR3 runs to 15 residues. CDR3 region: CASSRAGALSYEQYV. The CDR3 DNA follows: TGTGCCAGCAGCCGAGCGGGAGCACTCTCCTACGAGCAGTACGTC.

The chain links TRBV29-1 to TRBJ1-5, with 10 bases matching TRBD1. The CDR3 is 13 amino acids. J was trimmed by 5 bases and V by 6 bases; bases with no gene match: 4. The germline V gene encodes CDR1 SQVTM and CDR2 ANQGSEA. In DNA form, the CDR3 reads TGCAGCGTGGGGGACAGGGGTGATCAGCCCCAGCATTTT. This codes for CSVGDRGDQPQHF.

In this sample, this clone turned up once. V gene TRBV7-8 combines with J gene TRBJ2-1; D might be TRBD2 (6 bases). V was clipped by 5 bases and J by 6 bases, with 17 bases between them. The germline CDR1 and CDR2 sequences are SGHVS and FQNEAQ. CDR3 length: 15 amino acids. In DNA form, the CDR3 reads TGTGCCAGCAGCCCATTAACCGGGAGCGGCAATGAGCAGTTCTTC. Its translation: CASSPLTGSGNEQFF.

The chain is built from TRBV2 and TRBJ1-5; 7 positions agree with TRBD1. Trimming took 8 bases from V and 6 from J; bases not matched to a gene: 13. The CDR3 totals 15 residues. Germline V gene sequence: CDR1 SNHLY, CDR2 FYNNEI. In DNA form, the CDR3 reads TGTGCCAGCGCTTCACAGGGGCGAGTGGGTCAGCCCCAGCATTTT. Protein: CASASQGRVGQPQHF.

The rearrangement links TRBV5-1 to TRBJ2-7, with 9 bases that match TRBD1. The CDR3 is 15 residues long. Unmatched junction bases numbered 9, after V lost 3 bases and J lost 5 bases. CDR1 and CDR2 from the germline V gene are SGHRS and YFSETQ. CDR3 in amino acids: CASSYSPGQGDEQYF. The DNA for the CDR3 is TGCGCCAGCAGCTACTCACCGGGACAGGGCGACGAGCAGTACTTC.

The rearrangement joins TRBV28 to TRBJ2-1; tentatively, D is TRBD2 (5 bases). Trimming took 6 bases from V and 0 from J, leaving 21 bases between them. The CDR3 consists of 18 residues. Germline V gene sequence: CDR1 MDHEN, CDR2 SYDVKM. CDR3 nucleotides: TGTGCCAGCAGGGCTCCTCCGGGAACCCCAAGCTCCTACAATGAGCAGTTCTTC. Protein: CASRAPPGTPSSYNEQFF.

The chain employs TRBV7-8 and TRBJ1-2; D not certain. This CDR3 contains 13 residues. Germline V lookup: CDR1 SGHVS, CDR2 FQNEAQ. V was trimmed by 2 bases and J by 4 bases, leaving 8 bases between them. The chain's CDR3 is CASSLSGSYGYTF. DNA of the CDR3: TGTGCCAGCAGCTTATCGGGGAGCTATGGCTACACCTTC.

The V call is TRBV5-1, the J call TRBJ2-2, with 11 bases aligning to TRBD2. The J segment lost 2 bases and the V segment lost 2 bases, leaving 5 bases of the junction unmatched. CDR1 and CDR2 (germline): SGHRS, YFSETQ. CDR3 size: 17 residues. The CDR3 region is CASSFSGRAQNTGELFF. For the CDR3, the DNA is TGCGCCAGCAGCTTTAGCGGGAGGGCCCAAAACACCGGGGAGCTGTTTTTT.

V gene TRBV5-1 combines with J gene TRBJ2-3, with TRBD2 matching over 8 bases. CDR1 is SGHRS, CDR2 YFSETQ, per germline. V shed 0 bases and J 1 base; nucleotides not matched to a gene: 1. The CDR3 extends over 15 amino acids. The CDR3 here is CASSLETSGTDTQYF. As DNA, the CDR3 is TGCGCCAGCAGCTTGGAGACTAGCGGCACAGATACGCAGTATTTT.

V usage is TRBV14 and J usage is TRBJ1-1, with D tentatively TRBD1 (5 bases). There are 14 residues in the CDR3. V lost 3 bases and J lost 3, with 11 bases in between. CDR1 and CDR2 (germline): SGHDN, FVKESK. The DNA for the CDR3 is TGTGCCAGCAGCCAGTGGGGGGGGTACACTGAAGCTTTCTTT. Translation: CASSQWGGYTEAFF.

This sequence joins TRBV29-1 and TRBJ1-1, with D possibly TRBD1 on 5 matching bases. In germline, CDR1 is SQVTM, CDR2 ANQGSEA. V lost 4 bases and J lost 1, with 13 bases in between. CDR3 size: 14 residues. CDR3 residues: CSVVLDNSNTEAFF. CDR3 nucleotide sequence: TGCAGCGTTGTTCTGGACAACTCGAACACTGAAGCTTTCTTT.